Reported below is one T cell receptor beta chain. Trimming pared 0 bases from V and 0 bases from J, leaving 10 bases between. The CDR3 sequence is 17 residues long. Germline assignment: CDR1 SGDLS and CDR2 YYNGEE. TCRdb's table, derived via immunoSEQ multiplex PCR, lists solely in-frame clones and lacks some. The repertoire holds 110,000 to 150,000 clones, with around nine tenths as singletons. This sample is part of a study of control samples from healthy donors and cancer patients. The sequenced sample consisted of blood. This clonotype originated in a man aged 25-45 years in good health. The genes are TRBV9 and TRBJ1-6; no clear D. This CDR3 is CASSVGVGGSYNSPLHF. The CDR3 bases are TGTGCCAGCAGCGTAGGTGTCGGAGGCTCCTATAATTCACCCCTCCACTTT.